This section outlines one T cell receptor (beta chain) sequence together with its context. This sample was taken from a study of resident and recirculating memory T cells in vitiligo. No change in lesions over the prior 6 months defined stable disease. V shed 6 bases and J 9 bases; nucleotides not matched to a gene: 14. The CDR3 has 14 amino acids. Germline CDR1 SQVTM, CDR2 ANQGSEA. The repertoire was sequenced with immunoSEQ multiplex PCR; TCRdb's copy has only in-frame clones and lacks some. The sample lists around 70,000 clones, roughly 90% occurring once. The V gene is TRBV29-1, the J gene TRBJ2-5; 9 nucleotides line up with TRBD1. The specimen was blood. The source is a male donor with vitiligo. DNA of the CDR3: TGCAGCGTGAACCCGGGACAGGGCCGGGAGGCCCAGTACTTC. Protein: CSVNPGQGREAQYF.